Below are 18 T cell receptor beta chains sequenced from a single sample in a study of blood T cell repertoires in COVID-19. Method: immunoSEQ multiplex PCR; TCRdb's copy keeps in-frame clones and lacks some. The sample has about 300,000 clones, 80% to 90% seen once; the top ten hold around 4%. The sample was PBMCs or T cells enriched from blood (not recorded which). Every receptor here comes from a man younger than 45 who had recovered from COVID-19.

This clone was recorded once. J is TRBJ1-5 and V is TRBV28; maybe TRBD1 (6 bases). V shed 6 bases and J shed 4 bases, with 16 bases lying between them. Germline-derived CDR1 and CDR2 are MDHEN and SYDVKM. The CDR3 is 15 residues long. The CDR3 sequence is CASSQDRFHNQPQHF. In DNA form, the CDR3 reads TGTGCCAGCAGCCAAGACAGGTTCCATAATCAGCCCCAGCATTTT.

The CDR3 DNA reads TGTGCCAGCAGTGAATATGAGGAAACTGCTGGGGCCAACGTCCTGACTTTC. Amino acids: CASSEYEETAGANVLTF. The chain employs TRBV25-1 and TRBJ2-6; the D is unclear. This CDR3 region has 17 residues. V was cut by 0 bases and J by 2 bases, with 11 bases left in between. Germline assignment: CDR1 MGHDK and CDR2 SYGVNS.

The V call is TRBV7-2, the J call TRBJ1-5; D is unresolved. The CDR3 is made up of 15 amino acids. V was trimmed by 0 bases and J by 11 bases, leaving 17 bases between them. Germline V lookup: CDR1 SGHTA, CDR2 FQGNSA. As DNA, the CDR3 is TGTGCCAGCAGCTTAGCGGTCGCCAGGCCGCAGGCCCAGCATTTT. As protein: CASSLAVARPQAQHF.

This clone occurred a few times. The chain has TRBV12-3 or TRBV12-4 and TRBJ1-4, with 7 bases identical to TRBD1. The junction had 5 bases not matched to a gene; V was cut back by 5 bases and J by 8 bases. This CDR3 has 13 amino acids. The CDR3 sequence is CASSLFRGEKLFF. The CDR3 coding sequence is TGTGCCAGCAGTCTATTCAGGGGGGAAAAACTGTTTTTT.

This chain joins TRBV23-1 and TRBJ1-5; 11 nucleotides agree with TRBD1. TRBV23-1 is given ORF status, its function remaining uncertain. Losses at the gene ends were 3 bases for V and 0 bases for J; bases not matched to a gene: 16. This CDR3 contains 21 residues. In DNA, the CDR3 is TGCGCCAGCAGTCACCCACCCCCGGGACAGGGGGGAGAGTATAGCAATCAGCCCCAGCATTTT. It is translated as CASSHPPPGQGGEYSNQPQHF.

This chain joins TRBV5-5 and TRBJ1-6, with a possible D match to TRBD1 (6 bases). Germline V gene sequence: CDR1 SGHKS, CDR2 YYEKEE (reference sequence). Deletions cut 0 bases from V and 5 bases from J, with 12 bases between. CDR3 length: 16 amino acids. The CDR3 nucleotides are TGTGCCAGCAGCTTGGTCGGGGGGCCAAATAATTCACCCCTCCACTTT. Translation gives CASSLVGGPNNSPLHF.

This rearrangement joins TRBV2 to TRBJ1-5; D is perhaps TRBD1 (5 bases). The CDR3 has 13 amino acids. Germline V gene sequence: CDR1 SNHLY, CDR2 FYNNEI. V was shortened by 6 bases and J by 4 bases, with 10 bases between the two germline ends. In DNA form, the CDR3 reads TGTGCCAGCAGAACAGGTTTAAATCAGCCCCAGCATTTT. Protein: CASRTGLNQPQHF. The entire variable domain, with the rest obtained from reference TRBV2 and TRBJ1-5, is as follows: EPEVTQTPSHQVTQMGQEVILRCVPISNHLYFYWYRQILGQKVEFLVSFYNNEISEKSEIFDDQFSVERPDGSNFTLKIRSTKLEDSAMYFCASRTGLNQPQHFGDGTRLSIL.

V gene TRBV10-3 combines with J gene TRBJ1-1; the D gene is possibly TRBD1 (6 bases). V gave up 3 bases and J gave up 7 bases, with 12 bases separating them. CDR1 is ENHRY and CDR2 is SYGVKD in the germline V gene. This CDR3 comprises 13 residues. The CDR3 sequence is CAISDVGGGEAFF. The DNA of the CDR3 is TGTGCCATCAGTGATGTAGGGGGTGGTGAAGCTTTCTTT.

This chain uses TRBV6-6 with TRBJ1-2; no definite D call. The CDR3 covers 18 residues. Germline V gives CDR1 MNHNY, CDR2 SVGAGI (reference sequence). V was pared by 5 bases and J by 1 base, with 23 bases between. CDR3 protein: CASSRTRRSTVINYGYTF. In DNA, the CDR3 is TGTGCCAGCAGTCGGACCCGACGGTCCACAGTTATTAACTATGGCTACACCTTC.

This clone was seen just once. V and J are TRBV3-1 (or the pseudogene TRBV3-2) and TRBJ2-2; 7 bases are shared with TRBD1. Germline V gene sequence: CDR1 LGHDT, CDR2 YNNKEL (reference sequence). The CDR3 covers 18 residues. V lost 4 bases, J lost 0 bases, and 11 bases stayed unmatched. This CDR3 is CASSPRITGTANTGELFF. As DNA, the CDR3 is TGTGCCAGCAGCCCACGAATCACCGGGACAGCGAACACCGGGGAGCTGTTTTTT.

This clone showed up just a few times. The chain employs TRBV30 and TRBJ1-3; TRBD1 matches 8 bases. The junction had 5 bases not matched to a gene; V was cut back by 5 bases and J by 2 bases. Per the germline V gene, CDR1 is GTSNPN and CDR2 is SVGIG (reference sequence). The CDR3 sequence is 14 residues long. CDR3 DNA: TGTGCCTGGGGTCGACAGGGGCCTGGAAACACCATATATTTT. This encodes CAWGRQGPGNTIYF. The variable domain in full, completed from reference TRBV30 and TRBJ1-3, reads SQTIHQWPATLVQPVGSPLSLECTVEGTSNPNLYWYRQAAGRGLQLLFYSVGIGQISSEVPQNLSASRPQDRQFILSSKKLLLSDSGFYLCAWGRQGPGNTIYFGEGSWLTVV.

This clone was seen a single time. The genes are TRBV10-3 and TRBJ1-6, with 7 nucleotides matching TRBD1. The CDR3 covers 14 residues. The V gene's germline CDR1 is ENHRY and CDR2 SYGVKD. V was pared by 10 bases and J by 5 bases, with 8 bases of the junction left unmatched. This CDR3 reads CATHRGKDNSPLHF. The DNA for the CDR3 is TGTGCCACCCACAGGGGTAAGGATAATTCACCCCTCCACTTT.

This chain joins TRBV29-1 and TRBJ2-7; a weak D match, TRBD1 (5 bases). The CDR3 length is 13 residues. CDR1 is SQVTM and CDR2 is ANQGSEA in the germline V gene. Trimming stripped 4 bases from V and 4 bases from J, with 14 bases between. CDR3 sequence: CSVVTGYVYEQYF. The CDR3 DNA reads TGCAGCGTTGTCACAGGCTATGTTTACGAGCAGTACTTC.

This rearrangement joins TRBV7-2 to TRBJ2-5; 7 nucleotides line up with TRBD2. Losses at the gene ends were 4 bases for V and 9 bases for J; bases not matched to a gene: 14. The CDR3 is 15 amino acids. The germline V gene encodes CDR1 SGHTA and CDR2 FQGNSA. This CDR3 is CASSYYRTGGGAQYF. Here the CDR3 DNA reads TGTGCCAGCAGCTACTACCGGACGGGCGGGGGTGCCCAGTACTTC. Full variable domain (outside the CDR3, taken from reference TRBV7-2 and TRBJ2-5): GAGVSQSPSNKVTEKGKDVELRCDPISGHTALYWYRQSLGQGLEFLIYFQGNSAPDKSGLPSDRFSAERTGGSVSTLTIQRTQQEDSAVYLCASSYYRTGGGAQYFGPGTRLLVL.

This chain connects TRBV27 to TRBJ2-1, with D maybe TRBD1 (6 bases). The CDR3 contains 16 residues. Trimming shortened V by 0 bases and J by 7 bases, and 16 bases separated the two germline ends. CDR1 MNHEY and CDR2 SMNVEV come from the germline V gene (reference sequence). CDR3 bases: TGTGCCAGCAGTTTATCGTGGCAGGGGAGTTATAATGAGCAGTTCTTC. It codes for CASSLSWQGSYNEQFF.

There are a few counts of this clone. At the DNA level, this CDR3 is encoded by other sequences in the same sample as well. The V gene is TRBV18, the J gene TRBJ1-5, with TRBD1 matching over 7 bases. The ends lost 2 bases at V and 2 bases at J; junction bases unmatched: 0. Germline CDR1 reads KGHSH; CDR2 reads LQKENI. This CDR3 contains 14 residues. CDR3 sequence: CASSPGQGNQPQHF. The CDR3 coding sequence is TGTGCCAGCTCACCAGGACAGGGCAATCAGCCCCAGCATTTT.

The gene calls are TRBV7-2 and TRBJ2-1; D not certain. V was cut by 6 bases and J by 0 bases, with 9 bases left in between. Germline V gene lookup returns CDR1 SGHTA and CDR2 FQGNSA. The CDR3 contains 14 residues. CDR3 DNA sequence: TGTGCCAGCAGTAAGCGTTCCTCCTACAATGAGCAGTTCTTC. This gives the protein CASSKRSSYNEQFF.

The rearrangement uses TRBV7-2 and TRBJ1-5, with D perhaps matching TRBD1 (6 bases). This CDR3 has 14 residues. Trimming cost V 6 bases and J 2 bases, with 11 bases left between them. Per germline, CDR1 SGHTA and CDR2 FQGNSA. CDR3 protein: CASSSQGRNQPQHF. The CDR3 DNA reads TGTGCCAGCAGTTCACAGGGACGCAATCAGCCCCAGCATTTT.